Presented here are 14 T cell receptor beta chains from one specimen sequenced in a study of T cells in Graves' hyperthyroidism and ophthalmopathy. Amplified regions were TCR beta CDR3 sequences from RNA transcripts. Primed by the HTBI set, a first-round RT-PCR was run on the TCR CDR3. TCRdb re-analysed the multiplex PCR reads in MiXCR, keeping a single row per CDR3 protein. The sample lists about 700,000 distinct CDR3 sequences; less than 15% were seen once. Sequencing was performed on blood. These receptors were obtained from a woman aged 18 to 35 with Graves' hyperthyroidism.

This clonotype was observed many times. The chain recombines TRBV7-2 with TRBJ2-1, with 11 bases that match TRBD2. V lost 1 base and J lost 12; bases outside the gene matches: 5. The length of the CDR3 is 14 residues. Germline V gene sequence: CDR1 SGHTA, CDR2 FQGNSA. This CDR3 reads CASSLVGTSGWQFF. CDR3 in DNA: TGTGCCAGCAGCTTAGTCGGGACTAGCGGATGGCAGTTCTTC. Variable domain in full (rest from reference TRBV7-2 and TRBJ2-1): GAGVSQSPSNKVTEKGKDVELRCDPISGHTALYWYRQSLGQGLEFLIYFQGNSAPDKSGLPSDRFSAERTGGSVSTLTIQRTQQEDSAVYLCASSLVGTSGWQFFGPGTRLTVL.

This clonotype has more than one count but fewer than ten. The chain is built from TRBV19 and TRBJ1-1; a weak D match, TRBD1 (5 bases). The CDR3 sequence is 14 residues long. With 4 bases removed from V and 0 bases from J, the gap between germline ends came to 9 bases. Germline CDR1 reads LNHDA; CDR2 reads SQIVND (reference sequence). In DNA, the CDR3 is TGTGCCAGTAGTACCGGGACTTTGAACACTGAAGCTTTCTTT. This gives the protein CASSTGTLNTEAFF.

This clonotype was picked up many times. The chain carries TRBV20-1 and TRBJ2-5; D ambiguous. Germline CDR1 reads DFQATT; CDR2 reads SNEGSKA (reference sequence). With 1 base removed from V and 5 bases from J, the gap between germline ends came to 11 bases. CDR3 length equals 13 residues. As DNA, the CDR3 is TGCAGTGCTAGAGGCAGGCTAGGGGAGACCCAGTACTTC. This encodes CSARGRLGETQYF.

This clonotype has just a few counts. The rearrangement links TRBV10-3 to TRBJ2-1, with 7 bases identical to TRBD1. The CDR3 contains 15 residues. CDR1 and CDR2 from the germline V gene are ENHRY and SYGVKD. Unmatched junction bases numbered 6, after V lost 4 bases and J lost 3 bases. CDR3 DNA sequence: TGTGCCATCAGTGTGGGGACAGCGGACTACAATGAGCAGTTCTTC. It yields the protein CAISVGTADYNEQFF.

This clonotype showed up just a few times. The chain uses TRBV4-3 and TRBJ2-7; TRBD2 agrees at 8 bases. The V segment lost 5 bases and the J segment 3 bases; nucleotides outside the gene matches: 12. CDR1 LGHNA and CDR2 YSLEER come from the germline V gene. The length of the CDR3 is 16 residues. The CDR3 here is CASSGGWGSGDYEQYF. For the CDR3, the DNA is TGCGCCAGCAGCGGGGGATGGGGTAGCGGGGACTACGAGCAGTACTTC.

V is TRBV7-2 and J is TRBJ1-1, with 9 bases lining up with TRBD1. Losses at the gene ends were 8 bases for V and 4 bases for J; bases not matched to a gene: 8. From germline, CDR1 is SGHTA and CDR2 FQGNSA. This CDR3 comprises 14 residues. Here the CDR3 DNA reads TGTGCCAGCGGGATTAACAGGGGGCGCACTGAAGCTTTCTTT. Protein: CASGINRGRTEAFF.

A few counts support this clonotype. V is TRBV3-2 and J is TRBJ2-4. TRBV3-2 is labeled a pseudogene. The CDR3 consists of 19 residues. The CDR3 sequence: CASSQGASRLMLAKNIQYF. The CDR3 coding sequence is TGTGCCAGCAGCCAAGGAGCCTCGAGACTGATGCTAGCCAAAAACATTCAGTACTTC.

V is TRBV19 and J is TRBJ1-3; D remains unclear. With 7 bases removed from V and 3 bases from J, the gap between germline ends came to 10 bases. The germline V gene encodes CDR1 LNHDA and CDR2 SQIVND (reference sequence). The CDR3 has 13 residues. The CDR3 DNA reads TGTGCCAGTACCCCAGTAGATGGAAACACCATATATTTT. Protein product: CASTPVDGNTIYF. Drawing the rest from reference TRBV19 and TRBJ1-3, the complete variable domain is DGGITQSPKYLFRKEGQNVTLSCEQNLNHDAMYWYRQDPGQGLRLIYYSQIVNDFQKGDIAEGYSVSREKKESFPLTVTSAQKNPTAFYLCASTPVDGNTIYFGEGSWLTVV.

This clonotype was seen more than once but under ten times. The genes are TRBV15 and TRBJ2-7, with D possibly TRBD2 on 6 matching bases. Trimming cost V 5 bases and J 8 bases, with 16 bases left between them. CDR1 is LNHNV, CDR2 YYDKDF, per germline (reference sequence). CDR3 length equals 13 residues. In nucleotides, the CDR3 is TGTGCCACCAGCCAGGGACTGGCGGAGAAGCAGTACTTC. This sequence encodes CATSQGLAEKQYF. The full variable domain, its missing parts supplied by reference TRBV15 and TRBJ2-7, is DAMVIQNPRYQVTQFGKPVTLSCSQTLNHNVMYWYQQKSSQAPKLLFHYYDKDFNNEADTPDNFQSRRPNTSFCFLDIRSPGLGDTAMYLCATSQGLAEKQYFGPGTRLTVT.

This clonotype turned up a few times. The chain combines TRBV5-1 with TRBJ2-7; 8 bases match TRBD1. CDR3 length equals 15 residues. Germline CDR1 is SGHRS and CDR2 is YFSETQ. The V gene end was trimmed by 4 bases and the J gene end by 2 bases; junction bases not matched to a gene: 8. This CDR3 is CASSPLGQGPYEQYF. The CDR3 DNA follows: TGCGCCAGCAGCCCCCTAGGACAGGGACCCTACGAGCAGTACTTC.

For this clonotype: A junction end diverges from the germline sequence, so it may reflect a read error. The chain couples TRBV9 to TRBJ1-2; 9 bases match TRBD1. Germline loops: CDR1 SGDLS, CDR2 YYNGEE. The CDR3 has 16 residues. The CDR3 coding sequence is TGTGCCAGCAGCGGCCCGGGACAGGGAAATAACTATAGCTACACCTTC. Translated, it gives CASSGPGQGNNYSYTF. Together with reference TRBV9 and TRBJ1-2, the CDR3 gives the full variable domain: DSGVTQTPKHLITATGQRVTLRCSPRSGDLSVYWYQQSLDQGLQFLIQYYNGEERAKGNILERFSAQQFPDLHSELNLSSLELGDSALYFCASSGPGQGNNYSYTFGSGTRLTVV.

This clonotype was seen ten or more times. The chain couples TRBV28 to TRBJ2-1, with 11 bases fitting TRBD2. The CDR3 runs to 20 residues. Germline-derived CDR1 and CDR2 are MDHEN and SYDVKM. V gave up 5 bases and J gave up 0 bases; unmatched junction bases: 15. The CDR3 DNA is TGTGCCAGCAGTACTCGGACTAGCGGGCTCCAGTGGAGCTCCTACAATGAGCAGTTCTTC. It encodes CASSTRTSGLQWSSYNEQFF.

This clonotype was seen a few times. The rearrangement uses TRBV30 and TRBJ1-1; D might be TRBD1 (5 bases). Germline assignment: CDR1 GTSNPN and CDR2 SVGIG (reference sequence). Trimming pared 0 bases from V and 0 bases from J, leaving 11 bases between. The CDR3 contains 15 residues. The chain's CDR3 is CAWSVLRQLNTEAFF. In nucleotides, the CDR3 is TGTGCCTGGAGTGTACTAAGACAGCTGAACACTGAAGCTTTCTTT.

The sample holds many counts of this clonotype. J is TRBJ2-1 and V is TRBV7-8, with TRBD2 matching 8 bases. This CDR3 has 11 residues. From germline, CDR1 is SGHVS and CDR2 FQNEAQ. The trim removed 5 bases at V and 13 bases at J, leaving 4 bases unmatched. The CDR3 loop is CASSQREGQFF. The CDR3 nucleotides read TGTGCCAGCAGCCAACGGGAGGGCCAGTTCTTC.